One T cell receptor beta chain is described in this entry. These data belong to a study of T cells in Graves' hyperthyroidism and ophthalmopathy. Study summary: Prior to any treatment, at the point of initial diagnosis, peripheral blood was collected.

Orbital computed tomography and thyroid ultrasound, together with serum TRAb and thyroxine and clinical symptoms, were used for diagnoses. Amplified TCR beta CDR3 regions derived from RNA transcripts. During a first-round RT-PCR of the TCR CDR3, the HTBI primer set was used. Using its own MiXCR run on the multiplex PCR reads, TCRdb lists one record per CDR3 protein. The sample holds 300,000 to 500,000 distinct CDR3 sequences, about an eighth seen once. The receptor was derived from a man aged 50-59 years with Graves' ophthalmopathy. The specimen was blood.

CDR3 region: CASSVGDTSYEQYF. In DNA form, the CDR3 reads TGTGCCAGCAGCGTAGGGGACACCTCCTACGAGCAGTACTTC. The V and J genes are TRBV9 and TRBJ2-7; perhaps TRBD1 as D (6 bases). The V gene lost 0 bases and the J gene lost 0 bases, with 7 bases spanning the gap. This CDR3 has 14 residues. Per the germline V gene, CDR1 is SGDLS and CDR2 is YYNGEE.